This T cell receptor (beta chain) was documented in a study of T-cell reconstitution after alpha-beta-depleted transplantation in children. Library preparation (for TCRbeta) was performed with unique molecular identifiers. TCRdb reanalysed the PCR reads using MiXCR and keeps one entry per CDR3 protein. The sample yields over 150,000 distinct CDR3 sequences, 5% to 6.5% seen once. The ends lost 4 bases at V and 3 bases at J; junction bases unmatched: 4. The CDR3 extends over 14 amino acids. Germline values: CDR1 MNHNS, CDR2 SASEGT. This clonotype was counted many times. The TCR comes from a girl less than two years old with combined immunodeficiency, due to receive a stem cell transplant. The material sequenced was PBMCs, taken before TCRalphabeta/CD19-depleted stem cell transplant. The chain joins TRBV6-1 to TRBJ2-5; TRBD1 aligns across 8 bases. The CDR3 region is CASSGDRTKETQYF. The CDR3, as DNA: TGTGCCAGCAGTGGGGACAGGACCAAAGAGACCCAGTACTTC.